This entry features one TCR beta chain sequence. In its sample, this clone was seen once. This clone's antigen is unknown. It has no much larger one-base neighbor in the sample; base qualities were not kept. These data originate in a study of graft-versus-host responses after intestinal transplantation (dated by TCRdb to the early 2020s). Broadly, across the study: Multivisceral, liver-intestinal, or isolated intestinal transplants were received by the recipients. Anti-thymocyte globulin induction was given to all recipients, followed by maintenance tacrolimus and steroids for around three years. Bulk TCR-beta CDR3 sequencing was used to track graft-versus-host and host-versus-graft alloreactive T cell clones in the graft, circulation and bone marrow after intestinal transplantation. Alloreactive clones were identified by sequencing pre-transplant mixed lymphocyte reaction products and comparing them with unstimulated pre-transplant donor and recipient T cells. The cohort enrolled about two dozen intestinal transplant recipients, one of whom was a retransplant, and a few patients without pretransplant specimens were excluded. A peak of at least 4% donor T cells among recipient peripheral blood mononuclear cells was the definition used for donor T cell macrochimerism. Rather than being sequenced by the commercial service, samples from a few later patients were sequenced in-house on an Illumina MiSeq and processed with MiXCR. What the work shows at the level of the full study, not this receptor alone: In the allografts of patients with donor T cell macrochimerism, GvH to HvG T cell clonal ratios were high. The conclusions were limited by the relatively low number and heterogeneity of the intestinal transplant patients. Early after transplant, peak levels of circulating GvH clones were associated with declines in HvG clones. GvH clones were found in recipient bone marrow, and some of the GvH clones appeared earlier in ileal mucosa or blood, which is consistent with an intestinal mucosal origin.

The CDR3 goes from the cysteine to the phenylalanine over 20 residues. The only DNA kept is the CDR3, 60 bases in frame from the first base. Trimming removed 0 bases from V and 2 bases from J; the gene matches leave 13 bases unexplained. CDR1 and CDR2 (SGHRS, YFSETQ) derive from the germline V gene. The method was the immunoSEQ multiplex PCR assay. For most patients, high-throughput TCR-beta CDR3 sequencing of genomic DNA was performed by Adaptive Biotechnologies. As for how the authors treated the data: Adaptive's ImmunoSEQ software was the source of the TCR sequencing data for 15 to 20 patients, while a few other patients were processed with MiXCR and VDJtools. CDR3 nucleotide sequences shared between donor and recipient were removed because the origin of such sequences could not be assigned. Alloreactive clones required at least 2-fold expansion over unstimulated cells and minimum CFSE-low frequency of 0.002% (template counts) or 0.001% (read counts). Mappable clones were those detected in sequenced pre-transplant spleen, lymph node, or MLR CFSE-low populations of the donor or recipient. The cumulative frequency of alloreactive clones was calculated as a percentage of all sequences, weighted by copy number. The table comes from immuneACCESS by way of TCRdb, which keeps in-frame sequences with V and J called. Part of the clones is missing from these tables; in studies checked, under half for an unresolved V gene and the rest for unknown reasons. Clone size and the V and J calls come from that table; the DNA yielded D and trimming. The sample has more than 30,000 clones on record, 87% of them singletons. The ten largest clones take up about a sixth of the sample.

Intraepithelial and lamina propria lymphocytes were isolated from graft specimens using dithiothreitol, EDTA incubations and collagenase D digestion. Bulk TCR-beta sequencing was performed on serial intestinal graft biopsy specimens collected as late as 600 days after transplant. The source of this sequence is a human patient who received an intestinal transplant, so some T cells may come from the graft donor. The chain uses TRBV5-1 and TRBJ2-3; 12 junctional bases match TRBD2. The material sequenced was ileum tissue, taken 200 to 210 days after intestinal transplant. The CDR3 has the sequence CASSLAPLAGGLGSTDTQYF. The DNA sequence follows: TGCGCCAGCAGCTTGGCCCCGCTAGCGGGAGGGCTGGGGTCCACAGATACGCAGTATTTT.